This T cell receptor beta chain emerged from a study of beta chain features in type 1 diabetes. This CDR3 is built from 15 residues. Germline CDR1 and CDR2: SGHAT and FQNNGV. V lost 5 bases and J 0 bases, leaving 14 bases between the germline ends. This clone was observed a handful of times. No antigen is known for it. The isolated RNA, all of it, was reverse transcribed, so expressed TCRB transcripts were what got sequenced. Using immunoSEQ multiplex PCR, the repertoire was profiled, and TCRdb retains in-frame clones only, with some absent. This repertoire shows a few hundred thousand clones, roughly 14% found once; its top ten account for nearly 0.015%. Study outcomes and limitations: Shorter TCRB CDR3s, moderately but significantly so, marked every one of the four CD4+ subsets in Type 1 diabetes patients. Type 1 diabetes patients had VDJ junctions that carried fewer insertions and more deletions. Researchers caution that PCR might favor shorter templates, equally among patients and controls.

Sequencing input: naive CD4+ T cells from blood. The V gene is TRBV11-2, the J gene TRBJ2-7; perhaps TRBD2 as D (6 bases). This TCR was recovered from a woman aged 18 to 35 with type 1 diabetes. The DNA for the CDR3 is TGTGCCAGCAGCCCGTCGGACGGGGGCTCCTACGAGCAGTACTTC. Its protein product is CASSPSDGGSYEQYF.